This is a list of T cell receptor beta chains from one sample in a study of cytomegalovirus exposure and HLA in healthy donors. Assay used: immunoSEQ multiplex PCR; TCRdb lists only in-frame clones, some missing. This table holds 200,000 to 250,000 clones, 82% found once. Sequenced: PBMCs. The source is a middle-aged woman in good health and CMV-seropositive. CDR3s include the opening cysteine and the closing phenylalanine or tryptophan. D genes are given only for firm matches. Where a row states a size, it is once, few, many or the class of an expanded clone; other rows omit it.

V gene: TRBV4-1
J gene: TRBJ1-3
clone size: -
D gene: -
CDR3 DNA: TGCGCCAGCAGCGCGAGGACACCGGGAAACACCATATATTTT
CDR3 protein: CASSARTPGNTIYF

V gene: TRBV10-3
J gene: TRBJ2-7
clone size: -
D gene: -
CDR3 DNA: TGTGCCATCAGTGCGGGATCCGAGCAGTACTTC
CDR3 protein: CAISAGSEQYF

V gene: TRBV7-8
J gene: TRBJ1-1
clone size: -
D gene: TRBD1
CDR3 DNA: TGTGCCAGCAGCTTAGGGGACAGGGACACTGAAGCTTTCTTT
CDR3 protein: CASSLGDRDTEAFF

V gene: TRBV11-3
J gene: TRBJ2-7
clone size: -
D gene: -
CDR3 DNA: TGTGCCAGCAGCTTTATTGTCTCTAGCTCCTACGAGCAGTACTTC
CDR3 protein: CASSFIVSSSYEQYF

V gene: TRBV9
J gene: TRBJ2-1
clone size: -
D gene: TRBD2
CDR3 DNA: TGTGCCAGCAGCCGAAGCGGGGGGACCAACAATGAGCAGTTCTTC
CDR3 protein: CASSRSGGTNNEQFF

V gene: TRBV30
J gene: TRBJ1-5
clone size: -
D gene: TRBD1
CDR3 DNA: TGTGCCTGGGCAGGGGGCCCCCGTCAGCCCCAGCATTTT
CDR3 protein: CAWAGGPRQPQHF

V gene: TRBV15
J gene: TRBJ2-3
clone size: -
D gene: TRBD2
CDR3 DNA: TGTGCCACCAGCAGAAGACTAGCGGGGGGAGGGGGGGATACGCAGTATTTT
CDR3 protein: CATSRRLAGGGGDTQYF

V gene: TRBV4-1
J gene: TRBJ2-5
clone size: -
D gene: TRBD2
CDR3 DNA: TGCGCCAGCAGCCTCTCGCCGGGAGCGCGGGAGCAGTACTTC
CDR3 protein: CASSLSPGAREQYF

V gene: TRBV7-3
J gene: TRBJ2-5
clone size: -
D gene: -
CDR3 DNA: TGTGCCAGCAGCCGATCTAGCCAAGAGACCCAGTACTTC
CDR3 protein: CASSRSSQETQYF

V gene: TRBV5-1
J gene: TRBJ2-1
clone size: few
D gene: TRBD1
CDR3 DNA: TGCGCCAGCAGCTTAGGCGGGACAGGGCTCAATGAGCAGTTCTTC
CDR3 protein: CASSLGGTGLNEQFF

V gene: TRBV27
J gene: TRBJ2-3
clone size: -
D gene: -
CDR3 DNA: TGTGCCAGCAGTCCGTACCGAGCTAGCACAGATACGCAGTATTTT
CDR3 protein: CASSPYRASTDTQYF

V gene: TRBV4-1
J gene: TRBJ2-7
clone size: -
D gene: TRBD2
CDR3 DNA: TGCGCCAGCAGCCACTATAGCGGGGCCACCTACGAGCAGTACTTC
CDR3 protein: CASSHYSGATYEQYF

V gene: TRBV9
J gene: TRBJ2-7
clone size: -
D gene: TRBD1
CDR3 DNA: TGTGCCAGCAGCGGCGGGACAGGGGGCTACGAGCAGTACTTC
CDR3 protein: CASSGGTGGYEQYF

V gene: TRBV30
J gene: TRBJ2-3
clone size: -
D gene: -
CDR3 DNA: TGTACCTGGAGTGTAATAGAAGCTACGCAGTATTTT
CDR3 protein: CTWSVIEATQYF

V gene: TRBV11-2
J gene: TRBJ1-4
clone size: -
D gene: TRBD1
CDR3 DNA: TGTGCCAGCAGCCCATACGACAGGGGGCCTGAAAAACTGTTTTTT
CDR3 protein: CASSPYDRGPEKLFF

V gene: TRBV6-5
J gene: TRBJ1-1
clone size: -
D gene: TRBD1
CDR3 DNA: TGTGCCAGCACGCAAGCAGGGGGCGTGGACACTGAAGCTTTCTTT
CDR3 protein: CASTQAGGVDTEAFF

V gene: TRBV29-1
J gene: TRBJ2-5
clone size: -
D gene: TRBD2
CDR3 DNA: TGCAGCGTTGACAGGGCTAGCGGGGATCAGTACTTC
CDR3 protein: CSVDRASGDQYF

V gene: TRBV5-5
J gene: TRBJ2-7
clone size: -
D gene: -
CDR3 DNA: TGTGCCAGCAGGTTGTCTAGCGCAGCACTCTACGAGCAGTACTTC
CDR3 protein: CASRLSSAALYEQYF

V gene: TRBV29-1
J gene: TRBJ1-2
clone size: few
D gene: -
CDR3 DNA: TGCAGCGTCATACAGGGTTCTAACTATGGCTACACCTTC
CDR3 protein: CSVIQGSNYGYTF

V gene: TRBV30
J gene: TRBJ1-5
clone size: once
D gene: -
CDR3 DNA: TGTGCCTCGAGCGGGTCTAGCAATCAGCCCCAGCATTTT
CDR3 protein: CASSGSSNQPQHF

V gene: TRBV4-2
J gene: TRBJ2-1
clone size: -
D gene: TRBD2
CDR3 DNA: TGTGCCAGCAGCCAAGATCCGAGCGGGGGGGCGAACAATGAGCAGTTCTTC
CDR3 protein: CASSQDPSGGANNEQFF

V gene: TRBV19
J gene: TRBJ1-2
clone size: few
D gene: TRBD1
CDR3 DNA: TGTGCCAGTATCGCCCGGGACAGGCCACCAACTTACACCTTC
CDR3 protein: CASIARDRPPTYTF

V gene: TRBV7-9
J gene: TRBJ2-3
clone size: -
D gene: -
CDR3 DNA: TGTTCCAGCAGCTTGGAAATAGCGGCAGATACGCAGTATTTT
CDR3 protein: CSSSLEIAADTQYF

V gene: TRBV5-6
J gene: TRBJ2-3
clone size: -
D gene: -
CDR3 DNA: TGTGCCAGCAGCCACCGGGTCCGCCGCACAGATACGCAGTATTTT
CDR3 protein: CASSHRVRRTDTQYF

V gene: TRBV9
J gene: TRBJ2-1
clone size: once
D gene: -
CDR3 DNA: TGTGCCAGCAGCCAAAACTGGGAGGAGAATGAGCAGTTCTTC
CDR3 protein: CASSQNWEENEQFF

V gene: TRBV29-1
J gene: TRBJ1-2
clone size: -
D gene: TRBD1
CDR3 DNA: TGCAGCGTTGAAGATCTTGGTAAAAGTATCAGGGGGCAATATGGCTACACCTTC
CDR3 protein: CSVEDLGKSIRGQYGYTF

V gene: TRBV5-6
J gene: TRBJ2-1
clone size: once
D gene: -
CDR3 DNA: TGTGCCAGCAGCTTGGGGGGTGGGGGGTACAATGAGCAGTTCTTC
CDR3 protein: CASSLGGGGYNEQFF

V gene: TRBV7-9
J gene: TRBJ2-3
clone size: -
D gene: -
CDR3 DNA: TGTGCCAGCGAGCGGGCCGAGAGCACAGATACGCAGTATTTT
CDR3 protein: CASERAESTDTQYF

V gene: TRBV12-5
J gene: TRBJ2-2
clone size: few
D gene: -
CDR3 DNA: TGTGCTAGTGCCTTATCCGGGGAGCTGTTTTTT
CDR3 protein: CASALSGELFF

V gene: TRBV7-7
J gene: TRBJ2-5
clone size: once
D gene: -
CDR3 DNA: TGTGCCAGCAGCTTTGACAGTGAAGAGACCCAGTACTTC
CDR3 protein: CASSFDSEETQYF

V gene: TRBV12-5
J gene: TRBJ1-4
clone size: -
D gene: -
CDR3 DNA: TGTGCTAGTAACCGGGATCTTTTGGGAAAACTGTTTTTT
CDR3 protein: CASNRDLLGKLFF

V gene: TRBV5-6
J gene: TRBJ2-1
clone size: -
D gene: -
CDR3 DNA: TGTGCCAGCAGCTTGGCCGTTGAGCAGTTCTTC
CDR3 protein: CASSLAVEQFF

V gene: TRBV18
J gene: TRBJ2-7
clone size: few
D gene: TRBD1
CDR3 DNA: TGTGCCAGCTCACCGTTACAGGGGAGCGAGCAGTACTTC
CDR3 protein: CASSPLQGSEQYF

V gene: TRBV7-2
J gene: TRBJ2-1
clone size: -
D gene: TRBD1
CDR3 DNA: TGTGCCAGCAGCTTGGGTCGACAGGGGCATGAGCAGTTCTTC
CDR3 protein: CASSLGRQGHEQFF

V gene: TRBV30
J gene: TRBJ1-5
clone size: -
D gene: -
CDR3 DNA: TGTGCCTGGAGTGTTAAAGGGGGTAATAGCAATCAGCCCCAGCATTTT
CDR3 protein: CAWSVKGGNSNQPQHF

V gene: TRBV7-2
J gene: TRBJ1-4
clone size: -
D gene: -
CDR3 DNA: TGTGCCAGCAGCCATTGGCTCCGGAGGACTAATGAAAAACTGTTTTTT
CDR3 protein: CASSHWLRRTNEKLFF

V gene: TRBV4-2
J gene: TRBJ2-3
clone size: -
D gene: -
CDR3 DNA: TGTGCCAGCAGCCAAAGTGGGACGGGGGGCAATACGCAGTATTTT
CDR3 protein: CASSQSGTGGNTQYF

V gene: TRBV18
J gene: TRBJ2-1
clone size: -
D gene: TRBD2
CDR3 DNA: TGTGCCAGCTCACCTTCCCGGCTACCCGGGACTAGCCGTCAGTACGAGCAGTTCTTC
CDR3 protein: CASSPSRLPGTSRQYEQFF

V gene: TRBV7-2
J gene: TRBJ2-5
clone size: -
D gene: -
CDR3 DNA: TGTGCCAGCAGCCGATATTTTGGGGGGATACAAGAGACCCAGTACTTC
CDR3 protein: CASSRYFGGIQETQYF

V gene: TRBV13
J gene: TRBJ1-2
clone size: -
D gene: -
CDR3 DNA: TGTGCCAGCAGCTTAGGCCTGACAGTCTATGGCTACACCTTC
CDR3 protein: CASSLGLTVYGYTF

V gene: TRBV6-1
J gene: TRBJ2-2
clone size: -
D gene: -
CDR3 DNA: TGTGCCAGCAGTGAAGCTGAGATAGGGGAGCTGTTTTTT
CDR3 protein: CASSEAEIGELFF

V gene: TRBV18
J gene: TRBJ1-1
clone size: -
D gene: -
CDR3 DNA: TGTGCCAGCTCATCTCAACGGGATGAAGCTTTCTTT
CDR3 protein: CASSSQRDEAFF

V gene: TRBV5-8
J gene: TRBJ2-5
clone size: -
D gene: -
CDR3 DNA: TGTGCCAGCGGGGGCCGCACCTGGTACCAAGAGACCCAGTACTTC
CDR3 protein: CASGGRTWYQETQYF

V gene: TRBV11-2
J gene: TRBJ2-7
clone size: few
D gene: -
CDR3 DNA: TGTGCCAGCAGCTTTAATCCCAGGGGAGACGAGCAGTACTTC
CDR3 protein: CASSFNPRGDEQYF

V gene: TRBV7-3
J gene: TRBJ2-3
clone size: -
D gene: TRBD2
CDR3 DNA: TGTGCCAGCAGCTTAACGGGGGGGAAAGATACGCAGTATTTT
CDR3 protein: CASSLTGGKDTQYF

V gene: TRBV7-2
J gene: TRBJ1-2
clone size: -
D gene: TRBD1
CDR3 DNA: TGTGCCAGCAGCTTAGGGGGCAGGGGGCGTGGTGGCTACACCTTC
CDR3 protein: CASSLGGRGRGGYTF

V gene: TRBV19
J gene: TRBJ1-5
clone size: -
D gene: -
CDR3 DNA: TGTGCCAGTACTAGGGGTCGGACAGCTTATAGCAATCAGCCCCAGCATTTT
CDR3 protein: CASTRGRTAYSNQPQHF

V gene: TRBV5-8
J gene: TRBJ2-2
clone size: few
D gene: TRBD2
CDR3 DNA: TGTGCCAGCAGCCGCGGGAGCCGGGAGCTGTTTTTT
CDR3 protein: CASSRGSRELFF

V gene: TRBV28
J gene: TRBJ2-1
clone size: -
D gene: TRBD2
CDR3 DNA: TGTGCCAGCAGTCCCGGGGGTAGCGGGAGGGCCAATGAGCAGTTCTTC
CDR3 protein: CASSPGGSGRANEQFF

V gene: TRBV30
J gene: TRBJ2-7
clone size: -
D gene: TRBD1
CDR3 DNA: TGTGCCTGGAGGGGACCTGGGACAGGTATTTTCTACGAGCAGTACTTC
CDR3 protein: CAWRGPGTGIFYEQYF